The entry below describes one T cell receptor beta chain. CDR3 length equals 15 residues. Germline V CDR1 and CDR2: SGHRS, YFSETQ. This sample was taken from a study of T cells expressing NK-cell markers. Study in general: The sequencing cohort of eight donors included seven HCMV-seropositive individuals and one seronegative individual.

TCRdb reprocessed the 5' RACE reads and reports one entry per CDR3 protein, with no DNA. The sample has over 350,000 distinct CDR3 sequences. This sequence joins TRBV5-1 and TRBJ2-7; TCRdb's D call of TRBD1 is untestable without DNA. The receptor was derived from a woman in her forties or fifties in good health. Material: blood T cells: a sorted CD56 or NKG2C T cell subset, CD4+ or CD8+ T cells, or bulk PBMC T cells (not recorded which). The CDR3 sequence is CASSSGTGTSYEQYF. Complete variable domain (other parts from reference TRBV5-1 and TRBJ2-7): KAGVTQTPRYLIKTRGQQVTLSCSPISGHRSVSWYQQTPGQGLQFLFEYFSETQRNKGNFPGRFSGRQFSNSRSEMNVSTLELGDSALYLCASSSGTGTSYEQYFGPGTRLTVT.